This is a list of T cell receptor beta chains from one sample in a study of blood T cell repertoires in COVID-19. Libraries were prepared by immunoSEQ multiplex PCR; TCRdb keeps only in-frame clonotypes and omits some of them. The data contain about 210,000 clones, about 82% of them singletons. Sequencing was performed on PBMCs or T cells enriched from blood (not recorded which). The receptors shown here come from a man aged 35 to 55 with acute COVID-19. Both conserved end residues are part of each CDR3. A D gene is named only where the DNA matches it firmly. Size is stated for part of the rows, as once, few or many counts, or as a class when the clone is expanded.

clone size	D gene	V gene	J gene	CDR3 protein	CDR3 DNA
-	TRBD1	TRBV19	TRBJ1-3	CASSDQGDTIYF	TGTGCCAGTAGTGATCAGGGGGACACCATATATTTT
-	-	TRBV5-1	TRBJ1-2	CASSLNREGYGYTF	TGCGCCAGCAGCTTGAACAGGGAAGGCTATGGCTACACCTTC
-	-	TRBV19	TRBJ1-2	CASSIQTGLLYGYTF	TGTGCCAGTAGTATCCAGACAGGCCTCCTCTATGGCTACACCTTC
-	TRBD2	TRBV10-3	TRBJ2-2	CAIRGSTANTGELFF	TGTGCCATCCGCGGGAGCACCGCGAACACCGGGGAGCTGTTTTTT
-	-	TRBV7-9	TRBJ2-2	CASSPDPRGTGELFF	TGTGCCAGCAGCCCAGACCCTCGCGGCACCGGGGAGCTGTTTTTT
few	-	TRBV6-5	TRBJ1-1	CATSWRTEAFF	TGTGCCACCTCGTGGAGAACTGAAGCTTTCTTT
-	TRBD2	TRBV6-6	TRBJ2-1	CASSYSGGENEQFF	TGTGCCAGCAGTTACTCGGGGGGGGAAAATGAGCAGTTCTTC
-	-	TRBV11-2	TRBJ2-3	CASSSRSLGADTQYF	TGTGCCAGCAGCTCCAGGTCTTTAGGGGCAGATACGCAGTATTTT
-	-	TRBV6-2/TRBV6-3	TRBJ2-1	CASSYIPTYNEQFF	TGTGCCAGCAGTTACATTCCGACTTACAATGAGCAGTTCTTC
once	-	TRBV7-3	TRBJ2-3	CASSLGTYTDTQYF	TGTGCCAGCAGCCTTGGGACTTACACAGATACGCAGTATTTT
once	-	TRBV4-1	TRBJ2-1	CASSQSSSLYNEQFF	TGCGCCAGCAGCCAATCTAGCAGCTTGTACAATGAGCAGTTCTTC
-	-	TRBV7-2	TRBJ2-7	CASSPNRQYEQYF	TGTGCCAGCAGCCCTAATCGACAGTACGAGCAGTACTTC
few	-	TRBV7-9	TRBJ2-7	CASSPGTGSSYEQYF	TGTGCCAGCAGCCCGGGGACTGGGAGCTCCTACGAGCAGTACTTC
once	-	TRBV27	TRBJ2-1	CASSLSRGQGYNEQFF	TGTGCCAGCAGTTTATCTAGGGGACAAGGCTACAATGAGCAGTTCTTC
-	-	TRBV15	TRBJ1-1	CATSRSTSISPEAFF	TGTGCCACCAGCAGGAGTACTTCCATTTCCCCTGAAGCTTTCTTT
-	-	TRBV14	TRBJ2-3	CASSPRLRDTQYF	TGTGCCAGCAGCCCGCGGTTGAGGGATACGCAGTATTTT
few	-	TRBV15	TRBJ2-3	CATSRVAASTDTQYF	TGTGCCACCAGCAGAGTGGCGGCTAGCACAGATACGCAGTATTTT
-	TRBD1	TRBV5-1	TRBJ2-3	CASSFGQGTDTQYF	TGCGCCAGCAGCTTTGGACAGGGGACAGATACGCAGTATTTT
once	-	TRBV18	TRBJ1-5	CASSPEVAGPHQPQHF	TGTGCCAGCTCACCAGAGGTTGCGGGACCCCATCAGCCCCAGCATTTT
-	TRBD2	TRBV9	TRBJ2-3	CASSATSGRTDTQYF	TGTGCCAGCAGCGCTACTAGCGGGAGGACAGATACGCAGTATTTT
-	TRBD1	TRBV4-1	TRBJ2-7	CASSQEGTGKYEQYF	TGCGCCAGCAGCCAGGAGGGGACAGGGAAGTACGAGCAGTACTTC
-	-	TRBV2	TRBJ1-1	CASRERYTEAFF	TGTGCCAGCAGAGAGAGGTACACTGAAGCTTTCTTT